This T cell receptor beta chain is from a study of monozygotic twins with cystic fibrosis. The overall study: Roughly 3 micrograms of fragmented DNA underwent roughly 16 PCR cycles for library preparation.

From germline, CDR1 is LNHDA and CDR2 SQIVND (reference sequence). The CDR3 runs 16 residues. Trimming took 1 base from V and 8 from J, leaving 18 bases between them. Sequencing was performed with immunoSEQ multiplex PCR; in TCRdb, only in-frame clones are kept and a portion is missing. This sample yields about 32,000 clones, of which approximately 96% are seen a single time; around 0.15% belongs to the top ten. Study-wide points: Monozygotic CF twins shared more identical nucleotide clonotypes than unrelated patients. J usage was most co-twin-similar in 8 of 16 pairs, V in 13.

On this clone: Its target is unknown.

This chain connects TRBV19 to TRBJ1-5; D is perhaps TRBD1 (5 bases). The sample comprised blood. The sequence came from a girl aged 2 to 9 with cystic fibrosis. In nucleotides, the CDR3 is TGTGCCAGTAGTATAGGGGGGAGGATGACAAATAAGCCCCAGCATTTT. Translated: CASSIGGRMTNKPQHF.